The 19 T cell receptor beta chains in this list originate from one sample, sequenced in a study of T cell responses to AZD1222 COVID-19 vaccine (dated by TCRdb to the early 2020s). Sample time point, as interpreted from the label and publication: baseline before first vaccination. The treatment or condition label, read with the paper, signifies: meningococcal conjugate vaccine given as trial control. The library was built by means of the immunoSEQ multiplex PCR assay. TCRdb limited this immuneACCESS table to in-frame rearrangements with V and J called. A share of clones is missing; checked studies link under half to unresolved V genes, and the rest is unexplained. For this sample there are 84,000 or so clones; 70% to 90% appear just once. The leading ten clones occupy roughly 5.1% of the sample. Sequencing was performed on peripheral blood, taken on day 0 of MenACWY control vaccination. Receptor source: an adult in good health.

The chain combines TRBV13 with TRBJ1-2, with 9 bases matching TRBD1. Germline trimming cut 1 base from V and 5 bases from J; bases unmatched to any gene: 11. Germline V gene data show CDR1 as PRHDT and CDR2 as FYEKMQ (reference sequence). The CDR3 consists of 17 residues. The CDR3 is CASSLERRDRVGYGYTF. Written as DNA, the CDR3 is TGTGCCAGCAGCTTAGAGCGGAGGGACAGGGTCGGGTATGGCTACACCTTC.

The chain employs TRBV7-9 and TRBJ2-7, with D possibly called TRBD1 or TRBD2 (6 bases each). This CDR3 is built from 14 residues. Germline V lookup: CDR1 SEHNR, CDR2 FQNEAQ (reference sequence). V was cut by 6 bases and J by 6 bases, with 18 bases left in between. This CDR3 is CASSQSGASVEQYF. The CDR3 region has the DNA TGTGCCAGCAGTCAGTCGGGGGCGTCGGTCGAGCAGTACTTC. The whole variable domain, remainder taken from reference TRBV7-9 and TRBJ2-7, is DTGVSQNPRHKITKRGQNVTFRCDPISEHNRLYWYRQTLGQGPEFLTYFQNEAQLEKSRLLSDRFSAERPKGSFSTLEIQRTEQGDSAMYLCASSQSGASVEQYFGPGTRLTVT.

This chain connects TRBV6-5 to TRBJ2-7; 7 nucleotides match TRBD2. Per germline, CDR1 MNHEY and CDR2 SVGAGI. The ends lost 0 bases at V and 3 bases at J; junction bases unmatched: 8. The CDR3 runs 16 residues. The CDR3 sequence is CASSYSSREGIYEQYF. CDR3 bases: TGTGCCAGCAGTTACTCGAGCAGGGAGGGCATCTACGAGCAGTACTTC.

The chain joins TRBV11-2 to TRBJ1-1; 8 bases align to TRBD1. The V gene's germline CDR1 is SGHAT and CDR2 FQNNGV. The ends lost 5 bases at V and 4 bases at J; junction bases unmatched: 6. This CDR3 contains 14 residues. CDR3 sequence: CASSLGQGATEAFF. Here the CDR3 DNA reads TGTGCCAGCAGCCTAGGACAGGGAGCCACTGAAGCTTTCTTT.

V is TRBV6-1 and J is TRBJ1-6; D call uncertain. The CDR3 extends over 13 amino acids. Germline values: CDR1 MNHNS, CDR2 SASEGT. Trimming cost V 3 bases and J 7 bases, with 7 bases left between them. CDR3 nucleotide sequence: TGTGCCAGCAGTGACCTGCGGAATTCACCCCTCCACTTT. It translates to CASSDLRNSPLHF.

The chain carries TRBV5-6 and TRBJ2-1; 10 bases fit TRBD2. V lost 4 bases and J lost 1; bases outside the gene matches: 5. The CDR3 has 16 amino acids. The germline gives CDR1 SGHDT, CDR2 YYEEEE. CDR3 sequence reads: CASSPDSGGSYNEQFF. CDR3 DNA sequence: TGTGCCAGCAGCCCTGATAGCGGGGGGTCCTACAATGAGCAGTTCTTC.

The rearrangement joins TRBV10-3 to TRBJ2-7; the D call may be TRBD1 or TRBD2 (5 bases each). The CDR3 runs 14 residues. Germline loops: CDR1 ENHRY, CDR2 SYGVKD. Between the trimmed V and J ends, which lost 5 bases and 3 bases, there was a span of 14 bases. In nucleotides, the CDR3 is TGTGCCATCAGTCCCGGGACGGCAAACTACGAGCAGTACTTC. Translation gives CAISPGTANYEQYF.

The genes are TRBV3-1 (or the pseudogene TRBV3-2) and TRBJ2-2, with 8 bases fitting TRBD2. J gave up 0 bases and V 1 base, and 10 bases lay outside the gene matches. CDR3 length: 19 residues. Germline V lookup: CDR1 LGHDT, CDR2 YNNKEL (reference sequence). Here the CDR3 DNA reads TGTGCCAGCAGCCAAGGAGTGGTCGCGGGGGGCCCGAACACCGGGGAGCTGTTTTTT. As protein: CASSQGVVAGGPNTGELFF.

V and J are TRBV12-3 or TRBV12-4 and TRBJ1-1; D unresolved. The CDR3 has 13 amino acids. Trimming pared 2 bases from V and 4 bases from J, leaving 8 bases between. The chain's CDR3 is CASSLWAGTEAFF. The CDR3 DNA reads TGTGCCAGCAGTTTATGGGCGGGCACTGAAGCTTTCTTT.

This clone was seen a single time. V usage is TRBV2 and J usage is TRBJ2-6; 10 positions match TRBD1. The trim removed 5 bases at V and 2 bases at J, leaving 3 bases unmatched. This CDR3 region has 16 residues. The germline gives CDR1 SNHLY, CDR2 FYNNEI. The CDR3 is CASSWTGGPGANVLTF. Written as DNA, the CDR3 is TGTGCCAGCAGTTGGACAGGGGGACCTGGGGCCAACGTCCTGACTTTC.

This chain links TRBV4-1 with TRBJ2-7; no definite D call. This CDR3 contains 14 residues. CDR1 and CDR2 (germline): MGHRA, YSYEKL. V lost 4 bases, J lost 5 bases, and 15 bases lay in between. The CDR3 reads CASSPHLMKDEQYF. DNA of the CDR3: TGCGCCAGCAGCCCACACCTAATGAAGGACGAGCAGTACTTC.

As concerns this clone: A read error may account for a junction end that differs from germline. V and J are TRBV7-2 and TRBJ2-7; 8 positions match TRBD2. This CDR3 contains 14 residues. Per germline, CDR1 SGHTA and CDR2 FQGNSA. The CDR3 sequence is CASSLAGSSYEQYF. Written as DNA, the CDR3 is TGTGCCAGCAGCCTAGCGGGTAGCTCCTACGAGCAGTACTTC.

The chain recombines TRBV5-1 with TRBJ2-3; D gene unclear. The CDR3 covers 14 residues. With 2 bases removed from V and 2 bases from J, the gap between germline ends came to 9 bases. The V gene's germline CDR1 is SGHRS and CDR2 YFSETQ. The CDR3 reads CASSLHSSTDTQYF. The CDR3 nucleotides read TGCGCCAGCAGCTTACACAGCTCCACAGATACGCAGTATTTT.

The CDR3 DNA follows: TGTGCCAGCTCACCAAGTCTAGCGGGGGGCCCTGATACGCAGTATTTT. The encoded protein is CASSPSLAGGPDTQYF. The rearrangement joins TRBV18 to TRBJ2-3, with 11 bases identical to TRBD2. The length of the CDR3 is 16 residues. The germline V gene encodes CDR1 KGHSH and CDR2 LQKENI. J lost 6 bases, V lost 2 bases, and 7 bases had no gene match.

The V call is TRBV2, the J call TRBJ2-2; the match to TRBD1 covers 10 bases. Unmatched junction bases numbered 3, after V lost 6 bases and J lost 5 bases. This CDR3 has 14 amino acids. Germline V gene data show CDR1 as SNHLY and CDR2 as FYNNEI. CDR3 residues: CASSGDRGTGELFF. CDR3 bases: TGTGCCAGCAGCGGGGACAGGGGAACCGGGGAGCTGTTTTTT.

J is TRBJ2-7 and V is TRBV2; 9 positions agree with TRBD2. After removal of 6 bases from V and 0 bases from J, the junction contained 12 bases not matched to a gene. This CDR3 has 17 amino acids. CDR1 is SNHLY and CDR2 is FYNNEI in the germline V gene. The CDR3 DNA sequence: TGTGCCAGCAGGGGAGGGCGGGGGGGGAAAGGCTCCTACGAGCAGTACTTC. Protein: CASRGGRGGKGSYEQYF.

Only a few counts were recorded for this clone. The chain combines TRBV11-2 with TRBJ2-7; tentative D call: TRBD1 (6 bases). Trimming removed 5 bases at V and 3 bases at J, with 20 bases between. The CDR3 has 16 residues. Germline-derived CDR1 and CDR2 are SGHAT and FQNNGV. The CDR3 sequence is CASSPEDSWGNYEQYF. Written as DNA, the CDR3 is TGTGCCAGCAGCCCCGAGGACAGTTGGGGAAACTACGAGCAGTACTTC.

The chain is built from TRBV6-6 and TRBJ2-5; D is ambiguous. The CDR3 has 14 residues. CDR1 is MNHNY, CDR2 SVGAGI, per germline (reference sequence). V shed 2 bases and J shed 2 bases, with 9 bases lying between them. For the CDR3, the DNA is TGTGCCAGCAGTTACGGCGACGTTCAAGAGACCCAGTACTTC. Translation: CASSYGDVQETQYF.

Only one count was recorded for this clone. The V gene is TRBV7-3, the J gene TRBJ2-3, with 7 bases fitting TRBD2. Trimming cost V 0 bases and J 4 bases; bases outside gene matches: 7. The CDR3 length is 16 residues. The germline CDR1 and CDR2 sequences are SGHTA and FQGTGA. CDR3 sequence: CASSLTPSGKADTQYF. CDR3 nucleotides: TGTGCCAGCAGCTTAACGCCTAGCGGAAAGGCAGATACGCAGTATTTT.